This T cell receptor (beta chain) was identified in a study of monozygotic twins with inflammatory bowel disease. For every donor, one blood sample of approximately 2.3 ml was drawn. For this clonotype: Its antigen is still unknown.

The germline V gene has CDR1 SGHTA and CDR2 FQGNSA. The CDR3 sequence is 15 residues long. Regarding the study as a whole: With inverse Simpson as the measure, TCRbeta diversity was lower in IBD patients than in healthy co-twins. What may have added variability to patient repertoires is that immunosuppressive treatments differed.

The cDNA of both the TCRalpha and TCRbeta chains was subjected to two nested PCRs of approximately 16 and 10 cycles. TCRdb re-called the 5' RACE reads and gives one entry per CDR3 protein, without DNA. The sample holds 170,000 or so distinct CDR3 sequences. The chain joins TRBV7-2 to TRBJ1-4; TCRdb picks TRBD1, but there is no DNA to check that call. Sequencing input: blood. This receptor was taken from a human donor with ulcerative colitis or Crohn's disease, or a healthy co-twin of an affected twin (not recorded which). Here the CDR3 reads CASSQGGQGVEKLFF.